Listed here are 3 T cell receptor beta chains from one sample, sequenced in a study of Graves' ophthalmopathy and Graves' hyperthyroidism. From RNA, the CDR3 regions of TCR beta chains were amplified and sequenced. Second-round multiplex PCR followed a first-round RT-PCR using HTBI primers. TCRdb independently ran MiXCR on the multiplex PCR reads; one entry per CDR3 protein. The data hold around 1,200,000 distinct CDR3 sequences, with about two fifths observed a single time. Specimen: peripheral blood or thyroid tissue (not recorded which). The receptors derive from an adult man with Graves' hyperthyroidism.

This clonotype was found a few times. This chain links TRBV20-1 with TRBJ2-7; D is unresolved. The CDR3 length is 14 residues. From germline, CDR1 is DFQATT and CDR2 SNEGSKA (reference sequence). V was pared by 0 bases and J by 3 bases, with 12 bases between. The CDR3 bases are TGCAGTGCTAGAGACCTACGACTTGACTACGAGCAGTACTTC. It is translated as CSARDLRLDYEQYF.

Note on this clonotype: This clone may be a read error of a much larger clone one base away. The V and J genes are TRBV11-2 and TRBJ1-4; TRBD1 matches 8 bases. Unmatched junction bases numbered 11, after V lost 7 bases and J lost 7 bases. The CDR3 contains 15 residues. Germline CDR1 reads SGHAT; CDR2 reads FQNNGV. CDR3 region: CASIPGQGMSEKLFF. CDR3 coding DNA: TGTGCCAGCATCCCAGGACAGGGAATGAGTGAAAAACTGTTTTTT.

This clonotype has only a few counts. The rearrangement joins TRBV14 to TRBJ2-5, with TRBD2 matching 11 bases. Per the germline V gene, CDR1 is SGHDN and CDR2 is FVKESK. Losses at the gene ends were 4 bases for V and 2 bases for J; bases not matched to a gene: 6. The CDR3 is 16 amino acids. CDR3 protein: CASSLLAGGTQETQYF. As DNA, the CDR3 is TGTGCCAGCAGCCTCTTAGCGGGAGGGACTCAAGAGACCCAGTACTTC.